The 25 T cell receptor beta chains below all came from one sample that was sequenced in a study of blood T cell repertoires in COVID-19. Profiling relied on immunoSEQ multiplex PCR, and the TCRdb table lists in-frame clones only, not all of them. The repertoire includes about 70,000 clones, about 82% of them detected once, and 1.8% sits in the top ten. Input material: peripheral blood. These receptors were obtained from a woman in her sixties with acute or convalescent COVID-19.

The V and J genes are TRBV29-1 and TRBJ1-2, with D possibly TRBD1 on 5 matching bases. CDR3 length: 14 amino acids. The germline V gene has CDR1 SQVTM and CDR2 ANQGSEA. V was cut by 5 bases and J by 0 bases, with 13 bases left in between. The CDR3 coding sequence is TGCAGCGTTTATACAGGAAGGGCTAACTATGGCTACACCTTC. This encodes CSVYTGRANYGYTF. Based on the CDR3 plus reference TRBV29-1 and TRBJ1-2, the full variable domain is SAVISQKPSRDICQRGTSLTIQCQVDSQVTMMFWYRQQPGQSLTLIATANQGSEATYESGFVIDKFPISRPNLTFSTLTVSNMSPEDSSIYLCSVYTGRANYGYTFGSGTRLTVV.

V gene TRBV4-2 combines with J gene TRBJ2-1, with D possibly TRBD1 on 6 matching bases. Germline V gene sequence: CDR1 LGHNA, CDR2 YNFKEQ. This CDR3 spans 17 amino acids. The germline V and J ends were trimmed by 5 bases and 0 bases, with 17 bases remaining between them. The CDR3 region is CASSFAQGPSSYNEQFF. CDR3 nucleotide sequence: TGTGCCAGCAGCTTCGCTCAGGGGCCTAGCTCCTACAATGAGCAGTTCTTC.

The J gene is TRBJ1-3, the V gene TRBV3-1 (or the pseudogene TRBV3-2); D gene uncertain. This CDR3 is 15 amino acids long. Germline CDR1 LGHDT, CDR2 YNNKEL (reference sequence). The V end lost 4 bases, the J end lost 0 bases, and 10 bases lay between the germline ends. The CDR3 sequence is CASSPRVSSGNTIYF. The DNA of the CDR3 is TGTGCCAGCAGCCCGAGGGTGAGCTCTGGAAACACCATATATTTT.

This clone was seen just once. The rearrangement uses TRBV19 and TRBJ1-4; D might be TRBD1 (5 bases). Germline V gene data show CDR1 as LNHDA and CDR2 as SQIVND (reference sequence). The CDR3 spans 14 residues. V shed 6 bases and J shed 5 bases, with 13 bases lying between them. The DNA for the CDR3 is TGTGCCAGTAGCTCGACGGGGGGGAATGAAAAACTGTTTTTT. This translates into CASSSTGGNEKLFF.

The genes are TRBV11-2 and TRBJ2-7; tentative D call: TRBD2 (5 bases). Germline lookup yields CDR1 SGHAT and CDR2 FQNNGV. Deletions cut 5 bases from V and 5 bases from J, with 16 bases between. The CDR3 is 14 residues long. The CDR3 loop is CASSRYGDVHEQYF. As DNA, the CDR3 is TGTGCCAGCAGCCGTTACGGGGATGTCCACGAGCAGTACTTC.

This chain connects TRBV18 to TRBJ2-5; 8 bases align to TRBD2. The CDR3 covers 16 residues. The V and J ends lost 0 bases and 4 bases, in that order; junction bases with no gene match: 7. Germline CDR1 reads KGHSH; CDR2 reads LQKENI. CDR3 sequence reads: CASSPPRLAGRETQYF. CDR3 nucleotide sequence: TGTGCCAGCTCACCACCACGTCTAGCGGGTCGAGAGACCCAGTACTTC. Complete variable domain (other parts from reference TRBV18 and TRBJ2-5): NAGVMQNPRHLVRRRGQEARLRCSPMKGHSHVYWYRQLPEEGLKFMVYLQKENIIDESGMPKERFSAEFPKEGPSILRIQQVVRGDSAAYFCASSPPRLAGRETQYFGPGTRLLVL.

This chain links TRBV28 with TRBJ1-2; D not resolved. Looked up from germline, CDR1 is MDHEN and CDR2 is SYDVKM. The CDR3 covers 13 residues. With 3 bases removed from V and 4 bases from J, the gap between germline ends came to 9 bases. For the CDR3, the DNA is TGTGCCAGCAGTTTGGCACAGATCTATGGCTACACCTTC. Its translation: CASSLAQIYGYTF.

CDR3 loop: CASSQYRDNKNIQYF. The CDR3 coding sequence is TGTGCCAGCAGCCAATACAGGGACAACAAAAACATTCAGTACTTC. This chain links TRBV3-1 (or the pseudogene TRBV3-2) with TRBJ2-4; tentatively, D is TRBD1 (6 bases). Germline lookup yields CDR1 LGHDT and CDR2 YNNKEL (reference sequence). V was clipped by 2 bases and J by 3 bases, with 11 bases between them. This CDR3 is built from 15 residues.

The chain is built from TRBV24-1 and TRBJ2-5; TRBD2 might be the D (5 bases). V was shortened by 9 bases and J by 4 bases, with 17 bases between the two germline ends. Germline CDR1 KGHDR, CDR2 SFDVKD. The length of the CDR3 is 14 residues. DNA for the CDR3: TGTGCCACCGGGCCGTCTGAGGGCGGAGAGACCCAGTACTTC. Translated: CATGPSEGGETQYF.

J is TRBJ1-2 and V is TRBV11-2; tentatively, D is TRBD1 (6 bases). CDR3 length: 15 residues. Germline CDR1 reads SGHAT; CDR2 reads FQNNGV. Deletions cut 6 bases from V and 0 bases from J, with 14 bases between. As DNA, the CDR3 is TGTGCCAGCAGACTCGACAGGTTAGCTAACTATGGCTACACCTTC. Residues: CASRLDRLANYGYTF. Based on the CDR3 plus reference TRBV11-2 and TRBJ1-2, the full variable domain is EAGVAQSPRYKIIEKRQSVAFWCNPISGHATLYWYQQILGQGPKLLIQFQNNGVVDDSQLPKDRFSAERLKGVDSTLKIQPAKLEDSAVYLCASRLDRLANYGYTFGSGTRLTVV.

The V gene is TRBV29-1, the J gene TRBJ1-1, with D possibly matching TRBD1 (5 bases). From germline, CDR1 is SQVTM and CDR2 ANQGSEA. The ends were cut back, 4 bases at V and 6 bases at J, with 18 bases in the middle. This CDR3 contains 14 residues. The CDR3 loop reads CSVGQSGFVSEAFF. The CDR3 region has the DNA TGCAGCGTTGGACAGAGTGGATTTGTCTCTGAAGCTTTCTTT.

V gene TRBV5-1 combines with J gene TRBJ2-5; tentatively, D is TRBD1 (6 bases). CDR3 length: 15 amino acids. V lost 0 bases and J 4 bases, leaving 13 bases between the germline ends. Germline V gene data show CDR1 as SGHRS and CDR2 as YFSETQ. CDR3 bases: TGCGCCAGCAGCTTGGCTGGGGGCCCGCGAGAGACCCAGTACTTC. Residues: CASSLAGGPRETQYF. The full variable domain, in which reference TRBV5-1 and TRBJ2-5 provide the parts outside the CDR3, is KAGVTQTPRYLIKTRGQQVTLSCSPISGHRSVSWYQQTPGQGLQFLFEYFSETQRNKGNFPGRFSGRQFSNSRSEMNVSTLELGDSALYLCASSLAGGPRETQYFGPGTRLLVL.

The V and J genes are TRBV5-1 and TRBJ2-7; 12 bases map to TRBD1. The CDR3 runs 17 residues. Trimming removed 0 bases from V and 5 bases from J; junction bases left unmatched: 9. Germline V gene data show CDR1 as SGHRS and CDR2 as YFSETQ. The CDR3 loop is CASSLGFGTGGLNEQYF. CDR3 DNA sequence: TGCGCCAGCAGCTTGGGGTTCGGGACAGGGGGCCTGAACGAGCAGTACTTC. The whole variable domain, filled in from reference TRBV5-1 and TRBJ2-7, reads KAGVTQTPRYLIKTRGQQVTLSCSPISGHRSVSWYQQTPGQGLQFLFEYFSETQRNKGNFPGRFSGRQFSNSRSEMNVSTLELGDSALYLCASSLGFGTGGLNEQYFGPGTRLTVT.

The J gene is TRBJ1-3, the V gene TRBV28, with D uncertain. The CDR3 length is 14 residues. Germline V gene sequence: CDR1 MDHEN, CDR2 SYDVKM. V dropped 7 bases and J dropped 4 bases, with 14 bases sitting between them. CDR3 sequence reads: CASTPPATGNTIYF. The CDR3 DNA follows: TGTGCCAGCACCCCTCCCGCTACCGGAAACACCATATATTTT.

This chain uses TRBV10-2 with TRBJ2-3; D is unclear. Germline CDR1 reads WSHSY; CDR2 reads SAAADI. This CDR3 has 12 amino acids. V lost 8 bases, J lost 5 bases, and 11 bases lay in between. CDR3 sequence (DNA): TGCGCCAGCGCCCGACTTGGAGATACGCAGTATTTT. This encodes CASARLGDTQYF.

The chain couples TRBV3-1 (or the pseudogene TRBV3-2) to TRBJ1-6; 7 nucleotides match TRBD1. Germline CDR1 and CDR2: LGHDT and YNNKEL (reference sequence). The V and J ends lost 1 base and 5 bases, in that order; junction bases with no gene match: 2. CDR3 length: 15 residues. The chain's CDR3 is CASSQVTGNNSPLHF. CDR3 DNA sequence: TGTGCCAGCAGCCAAGTGACAGGGAATAATTCACCCCTCCACTTT.

The chain combines TRBV15 with TRBJ2-5; a possible D gene is TRBD2 (6 bases). V lost 5 bases to trimming and J lost 5 bases, with 18 bases between them. The CDR3 loop spans 15 amino acids. Germline lookup yields CDR1 LNHNV and CDR2 YYDKDF (reference sequence). In nucleotides, the CDR3 is TGTGCCACCAGCGTAACTGGGGGGTCAAGGGAGACCCAGTACTTC. It specifies CATSVTGGSRETQYF.

The chain recombines TRBV28 with TRBJ2-2, with D unresolved. V shed 1 base and J shed 6 bases, with 6 bases lying between them. In germline, CDR1 is MDHEN, CDR2 SYDVKM. This CDR3 is built from 13 residues. CDR3 amino acids: CASSLSGSGELFF. In DNA, the CDR3 is TGTGCCAGCAGTTTATCGGGTTCCGGGGAGCTGTTTTTT.

The rearrangement joins TRBV7-2 to TRBJ2-1; 11 nucleotides line up with TRBD2. Germline V gene sequence: CDR1 SGHTA, CDR2 FQGNSA. V dropped 7 bases and J dropped 3; count of bases not matched to a gene: 11. CDR3 size: 17 residues. CDR3 protein: CASTPGGLAGGYNEQFF. In DNA, the CDR3 is TGTGCCAGCACCCCTGGAGGCCTAGCGGGGGGCTACAATGAGCAGTTCTTC.

The chain combines TRBV4-1 with TRBJ1-2; tentative D call: TRBD1 (5 bases). Trimming removed 0 bases at V and 4 bases at J, with 9 bases between. The germline CDR1 and CDR2 sequences are MGHRA and YSYEKL. The CDR3 is made up of 14 amino acids. The CDR3 bases are TGCGCCAGCAGCCAAGAGAGGGGAGGCTATGGCTACACCTTC. It is translated as CASSQERGGYGYTF.

The V and J genes are TRBV6-5 and TRBJ2-7; 7 nucleotides line up with TRBD1. The V gene end was trimmed by 6 bases and the J gene end by 0 bases; junction bases not matched to a gene: 2. In germline, CDR1 is MNHEY, CDR2 SVGAGI. The CDR3 runs to 13 residues. CDR3 loop: CASRQGTSYEQYF. CDR3 DNA sequence: TGTGCCAGCAGACAGGGGACCTCCTACGAGCAGTACTTC.

This clone came up a few times. The gene calls are TRBV6-5 and TRBJ2-3; 7 nucleotides match TRBD2. V lost 7 bases, J lost 4 bases, and 11 bases stayed unmatched. This CDR3 contains 15 residues. Per germline, CDR1 MNHEY and CDR2 SVGAGI. In DNA, the CDR3 is TGTGCCAGCACCTCATGGGGAGGGGAATCAGATACGCAGTATTTT. Translated: CASTSWGGESDTQYF.

The genes are TRBV4-1 and TRBJ2-7; 11 nucleotides line up with TRBD2. The V and J ends lost 0 bases and 7 bases, in that order; junction bases with no gene match: 8. CDR3 length equals 16 residues. Germline V lookup: CDR1 MGHRA, CDR2 YSYEKL. The chain's CDR3 is CASSQDTSGRTQEQYF. CDR3 bases: TGCGCCAGCAGCCAAGATACTAGCGGGAGAACGCAAGAGCAGTACTTC.

The chain carries TRBV7-2 and TRBJ2-7, with 12 bases lining up with TRBD2. J gave up 5 bases and V 5 bases, and 7 bases lay outside the gene matches. The CDR3 spans 15 residues. In germline, CDR1 is SGHTA, CDR2 FQGNSA. The CDR3 coding sequence is TGTGCCAGCAGCCTGACTAGCGGGAGTATCCACGAGCAGTACTTC. This encodes CASSLTSGSIHEQYF.

This chain uses TRBV6-1 with TRBJ2-7; 9 bases agree with TRBD2. This CDR3 has 15 amino acids. V trimming: 0 bases; J trimming: 5 bases; junction bases outside the gene matches: 5. From germline, CDR1 is MNHNS and CDR2 SASEGT. As DNA, the CDR3 is TGTGCCAGCAGTGAAGCTAGCGGGAGTAGAGACGAGCAGTACTTC. Amino acids: CASSEASGSRDEQYF.